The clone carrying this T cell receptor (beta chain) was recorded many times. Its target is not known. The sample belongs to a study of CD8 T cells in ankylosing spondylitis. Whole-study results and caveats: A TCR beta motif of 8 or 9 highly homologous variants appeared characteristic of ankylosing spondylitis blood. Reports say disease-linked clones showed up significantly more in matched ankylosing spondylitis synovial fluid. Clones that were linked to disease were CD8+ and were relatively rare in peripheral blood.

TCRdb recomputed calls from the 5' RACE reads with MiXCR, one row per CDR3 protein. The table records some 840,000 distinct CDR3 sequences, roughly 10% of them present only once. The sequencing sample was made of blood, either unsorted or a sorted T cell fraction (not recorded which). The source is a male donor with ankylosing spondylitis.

CDR3 region: CASSQPDSSGNTIYF. In nucleotides, the CDR3 is TGTGCCAGCAGCCAACCCGACAGCTCTGGAAACACCATATATTTT. The J gene is TRBJ1-3, the V gene TRBV4-2; D is perhaps TRBD1 (5 bases). CDR1 and CDR2 (germline): LGHNA, YNFKEQ. The ends were cut back, 2 bases at V and 0 bases at J, with 8 bases in the middle. The CDR3 loop spans 15 amino acids.